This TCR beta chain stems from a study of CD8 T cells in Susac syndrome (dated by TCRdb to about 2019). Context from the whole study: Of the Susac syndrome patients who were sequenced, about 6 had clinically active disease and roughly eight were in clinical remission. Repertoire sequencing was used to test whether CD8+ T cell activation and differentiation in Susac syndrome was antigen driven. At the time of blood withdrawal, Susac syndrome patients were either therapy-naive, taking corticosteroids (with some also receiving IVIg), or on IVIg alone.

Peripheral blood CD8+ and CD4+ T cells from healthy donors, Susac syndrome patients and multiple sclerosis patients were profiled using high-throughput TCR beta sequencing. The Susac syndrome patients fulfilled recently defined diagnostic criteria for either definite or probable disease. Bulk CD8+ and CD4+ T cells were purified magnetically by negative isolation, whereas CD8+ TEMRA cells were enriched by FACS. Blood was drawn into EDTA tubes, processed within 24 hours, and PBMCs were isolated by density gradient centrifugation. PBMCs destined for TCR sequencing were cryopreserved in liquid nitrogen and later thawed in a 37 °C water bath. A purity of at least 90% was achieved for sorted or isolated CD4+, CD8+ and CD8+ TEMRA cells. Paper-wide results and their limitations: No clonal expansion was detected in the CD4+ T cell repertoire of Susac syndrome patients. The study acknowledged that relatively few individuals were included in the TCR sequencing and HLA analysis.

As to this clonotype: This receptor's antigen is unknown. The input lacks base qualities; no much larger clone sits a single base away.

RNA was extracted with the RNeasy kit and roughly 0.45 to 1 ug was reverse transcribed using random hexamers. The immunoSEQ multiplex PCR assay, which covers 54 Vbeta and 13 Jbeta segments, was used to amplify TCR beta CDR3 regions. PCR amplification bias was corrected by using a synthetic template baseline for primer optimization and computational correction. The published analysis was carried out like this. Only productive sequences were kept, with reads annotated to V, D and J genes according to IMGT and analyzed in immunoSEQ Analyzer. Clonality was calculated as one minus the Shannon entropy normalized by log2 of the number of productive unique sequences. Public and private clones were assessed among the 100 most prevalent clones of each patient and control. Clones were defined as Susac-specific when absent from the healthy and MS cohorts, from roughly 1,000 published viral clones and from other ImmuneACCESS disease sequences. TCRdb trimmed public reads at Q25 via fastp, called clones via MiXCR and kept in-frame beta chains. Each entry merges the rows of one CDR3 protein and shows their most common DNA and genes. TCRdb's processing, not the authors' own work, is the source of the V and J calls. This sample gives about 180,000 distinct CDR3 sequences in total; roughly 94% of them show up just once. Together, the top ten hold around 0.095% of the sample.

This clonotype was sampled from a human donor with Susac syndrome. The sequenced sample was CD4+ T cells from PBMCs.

The bases read TGCAGTGCTAGGTTAGCGGGAAAATACGAGCAGTACTTC. Its coded protein is CSARLAGKYEQYF. The chain is assembled from TRBV20-1 and TRBJ2-7, and TRBD2 aligns with 8 junction nucleotides. The germline V gene (reference sequence) provides CDR1 DFQATT and CDR2 SNEGSKA. The CDR3 goes from the cysteine to the phenylalanine over 13 residues. Only CDR3 DNA remains: 39 bases, in frame from the first base. Trimming takes 3 bases off V and 4 bases off J; junction bases not matched to a gene: 5.